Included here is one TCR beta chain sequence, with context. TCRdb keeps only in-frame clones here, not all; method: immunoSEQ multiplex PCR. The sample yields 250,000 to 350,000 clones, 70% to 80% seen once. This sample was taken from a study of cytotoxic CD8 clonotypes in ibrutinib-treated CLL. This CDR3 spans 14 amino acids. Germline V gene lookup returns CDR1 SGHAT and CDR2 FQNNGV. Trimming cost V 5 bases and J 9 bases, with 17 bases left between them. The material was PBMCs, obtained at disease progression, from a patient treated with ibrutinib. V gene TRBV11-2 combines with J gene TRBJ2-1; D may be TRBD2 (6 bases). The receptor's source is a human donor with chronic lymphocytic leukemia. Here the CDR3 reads CASSLGRWRGEQFF. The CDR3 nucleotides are TGTGCCAGCAGCCTCGGTCGGTGGCGGGGTGAGCAGTTCTTC. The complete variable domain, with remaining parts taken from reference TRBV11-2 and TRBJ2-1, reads EAGVAQSPRYKIIEKRQSVAFWCNPISGHATLYWYQQILGQGPKLLIQFQNNGVVDDSQLPKDRFSAERLKGVDSTLKIQPAKLEDSAVYLCASSLGRWRGEQFFGPGTRLTVL.